These T cell receptor beta chains were read from a single sample in a study of OX40 agonist ivuxolimab in advanced cancers. Assay: immunoSEQ multiplex PCR; the TCRdb copy retains only in-frame clones and omits some. The sample carries about 46,000 clones, over 75% recorded once. This specimen was CD4+ or CD8+ T cells sorted from blood, taken in a trial of the OX40 agonist ivuxolimab. Receptors originate from an adult with an advanced solid tumor such as melanoma, head and neck, liver or kidney cancer. Both conserved end residues are part of each CDR3. D genes are given only for firm matches. Size is stated for part of the rows, as once, few or many counts, or as a class when the clone is expanded.

abundance: -
j_gene: TRBJ1-1
d_gene: -
v_gene: TRBV30
CDR3nt: TGTGCCTGGAACGGCGCCTCGGGGCGGGACACTGAAGCTTTCTTT
CDR3aa: CAWNGASGRDTEAFF

abundance: -
j_gene: TRBJ1-2
d_gene: -
v_gene: TRBV5-6
CDR3nt: TGTGCCAGCAGGCGGGACCCGAGCTCTTACTATGAGGGCTACACCTTC
CDR3aa: CASRRDPSSYYEGYTF

abundance: -
j_gene: TRBJ2-7
d_gene: TRBD1
v_gene: TRBV11-2
CDR3nt: TGTGCCAGCAGCCCAGGGACAGGGGGGACCTACGAGCAGTACTTC
CDR3aa: CASSPGTGGTYEQYF

abundance: -
j_gene: TRBJ1-1
d_gene: TRBD1
v_gene: TRBV5-5
CDR3nt: TGTGCCAGCAGCTTGCGCGGGACAGAGACCACTGAAGCTTTCTTT
CDR3aa: CASSLRGTETTEAFF

abundance: -
j_gene: TRBJ2-3
d_gene: -
v_gene: TRBV4-3
CDR3nt: TGCGCCAGCAGCCAAGAGGCTAGCAGGTCAGATACGCAGTATTTT
CDR3aa: CASSQEASRSDTQYF

abundance: -
j_gene: TRBJ2-3
d_gene: -
v_gene: TRBV6-5
CDR3nt: TGTGCCAGCAGTTACGAAGGAAGCCTACATACGCAGTATTTT
CDR3aa: CASSYEGSLHTQYF

abundance: -
j_gene: TRBJ1-1
d_gene: -
v_gene: TRBV10-1
CDR3nt: TGCGCCAGCAGTGATCCGGGGGTCTTGAACACTGAAGCTTTCTTT
CDR3aa: CASSDPGVLNTEAFF

abundance: -
j_gene: TRBJ1-1
d_gene: TRBD1
v_gene: TRBV10-3
CDR3nt: TGTGCCATCAGGGACGGGACAGGGAACACTGAAGCTTTCTTT
CDR3aa: CAIRDGTGNTEAFF

abundance: -
j_gene: TRBJ2-1
d_gene: -
v_gene: TRBV11-2
CDR3nt: TGTGCCAGCAGCTTAAGGGGCCTCACATCCTACAATGAGCAGTTCTTC
CDR3aa: CASSLRGLTSYNEQFF

abundance: -
j_gene: TRBJ2-2
d_gene: -
v_gene: TRBV4-3
CDR3nt: TGCGCCAGCAGCCGGGCGGGGATGACCGGGGAGCTGTTTTTT
CDR3aa: CASSRAGMTGELFF

abundance: -
j_gene: TRBJ1-3
d_gene: -
v_gene: TRBV19
CDR3nt: TGTGCCAGTAGTATGGACGGAACCTCTGGAAACACCATATATTTT
CDR3aa: CASSMDGTSGNTIYF

abundance: -
j_gene: TRBJ1-3
d_gene: -
v_gene: TRBV11-1
CDR3nt: TGTGCCAGCAGCGGGGGAAACACCATATATTTT
CDR3aa: CASSGGNTIYF

abundance: -
j_gene: TRBJ2-3
d_gene: -
v_gene: TRBV18
CDR3nt: TGTGCCAGCTCACCCCCGGGAGCTGTCGGTACAGATACGCAGTATTTT
CDR3aa: CASSPPGAVGTDTQYF

abundance: few
j_gene: TRBJ1-6
d_gene: -
v_gene: TRBV5-1
CDR3nt: TGCGCCAGCAGCTCAGAAACCCCTGGGGTTAATTCACCCCTCCACTTT
CDR3aa: CASSSETPGVNSPLHF

abundance: -
j_gene: TRBJ2-7
d_gene: -
v_gene: TRBV10-2
CDR3nt: TGCGCCAGCGGACGGGGGATCGACGAGCAGTACTTC
CDR3aa: CASGRGIDEQYF